These 2 T cell receptor beta chains came from one sample sequenced in a study of blood T cell repertoires in COVID-19. The protocol was immunoSEQ multiplex PCR, while the TCRdb copy is restricted to in-frame clones and leaves out a portion. The sample holds approximately 300,000 clones, 70% to 90% seen once. Sequencing was carried out using PBMCs or T cells enriched from blood (not recorded which). The receptors shown here come from a woman aged 30 to 39 who had recovered from COVID-19.

The rearrangement uses TRBV24-1 and TRBJ2-1; 7 bases are a match to TRBD1. Germline-derived CDR1 and CDR2 are KGHDR and SFDVKD. The CDR3 consists of 13 residues. The V gene end was trimmed by 9 bases and the J gene end by 1 base; junction bases not matched to a gene: 2. The CDR3 coding sequence is TGTGCCACCGGGACAGAGTCCTACAATGAGCAGTTCTTC. Encoded protein: CATGTESYNEQFF.

This clone appeared a single time. This chain connects TRBV4-3 to TRBJ2-3, with a tentative D call TRBD1 (7 bases). The germline CDR1 and CDR2 sequences are LGHNA and YSLEER. Trimming took off 4 bases at V and 7 bases at J, with 18 bases between the two ends. This CDR3 has 15 residues. The CDR3 nucleotides are TGCGCCAGCAGCCGGACTACAGGGGATACAAATACGCAGTATTTT. Translated, it gives CASSRTTGDTNTQYF.